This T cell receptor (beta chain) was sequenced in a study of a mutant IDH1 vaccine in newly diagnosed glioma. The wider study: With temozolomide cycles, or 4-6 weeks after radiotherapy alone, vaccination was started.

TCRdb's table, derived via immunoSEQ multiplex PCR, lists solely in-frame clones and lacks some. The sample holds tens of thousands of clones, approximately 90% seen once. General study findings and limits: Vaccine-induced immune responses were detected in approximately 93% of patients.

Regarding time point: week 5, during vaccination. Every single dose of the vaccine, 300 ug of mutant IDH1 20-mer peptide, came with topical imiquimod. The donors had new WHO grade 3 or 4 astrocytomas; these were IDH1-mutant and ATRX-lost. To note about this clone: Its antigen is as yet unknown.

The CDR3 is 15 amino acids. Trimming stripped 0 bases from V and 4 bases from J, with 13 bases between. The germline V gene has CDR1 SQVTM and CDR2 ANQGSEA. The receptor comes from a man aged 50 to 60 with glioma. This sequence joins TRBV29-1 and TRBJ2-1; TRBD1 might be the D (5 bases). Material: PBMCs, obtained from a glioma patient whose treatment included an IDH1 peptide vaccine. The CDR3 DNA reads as TGCAGCGTTGAAGATCTGGAAAGGGGATACAATGAGCAGTTCTTC. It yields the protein CSVEDLERGYNEQFF.